The 4 T cell receptor beta chains given below trace back to one sample, sequenced in a study of blood T cell repertoires in COVID-19. Only in-frame clones appear in the TCRdb table, and some are missing; sequencing was by immunoSEQ multiplex PCR. Counted here are some 200,000 clones, approximately 87% occurring once; the ten biggest clones make up around an eighth. Sequenced material: peripheral blood. The receptors here all came from a woman in her 70s with COVID-19, enrolled during active disease.

This clone was recorded only once. This rearrangement joins TRBV7-6 to TRBJ1-1, with D perhaps matching TRBD1 (6 bases). Trimming stripped 3 bases from V and 11 bases from J, with 16 bases between. Germline CDR1 is SGHVS and CDR2 is FNYEAQ. The CDR3 runs to 13 residues. The CDR3 spells CASSFGRGTYAFF. The CDR3 nucleotides are TGTGCCAGCAGCTTCGGTCGTGGGACATACGCTTTCTTT.

The chain recombines TRBV12-3 or TRBV12-4 with TRBJ2-1; D possibly corresponds to TRBD2 (6 bases). V lost 4 bases to trimming and J lost 6 bases, with 7 bases between them. The CDR3 is 12 residues long. The DNA of the CDR3 is TGTGCCAGCAGTTCTAGCGCCAATGAGCAGTTCTTC. Its translation is CASSSSANEQFF.

The chain carries TRBV5-1 and TRBJ2-5; 11 bases map to TRBD2. CDR1 is SGHRS and CDR2 is YFSETQ in the germline V gene. V was pared by 4 bases and J by 5 bases, with 7 bases of the junction left unmatched. The CDR3 totals 15 residues. This CDR3 reads CASSTVAGGGETQYF. The CDR3 nucleotides are TGCGCCAGCAGCACAGTAGCGGGAGGGGGGGAGACCCAGTACTTC.

The chain employs TRBV6-2 or TRBV6-3 and TRBJ2-7; 7 bases match TRBD2. Germline V CDR1 and CDR2: MNHEY, SVGEGT. The trim removed 3 bases at V and 0 bases at J, leaving 5 bases unmatched. There are 15 residues in the CDR3. CDR3 protein: CASSYLAVSSYEQYF. The CDR3 DNA reads as TGTGCCAGCAGTTATCTAGCGGTTAGCTCCTACGAGCAGTACTTC.